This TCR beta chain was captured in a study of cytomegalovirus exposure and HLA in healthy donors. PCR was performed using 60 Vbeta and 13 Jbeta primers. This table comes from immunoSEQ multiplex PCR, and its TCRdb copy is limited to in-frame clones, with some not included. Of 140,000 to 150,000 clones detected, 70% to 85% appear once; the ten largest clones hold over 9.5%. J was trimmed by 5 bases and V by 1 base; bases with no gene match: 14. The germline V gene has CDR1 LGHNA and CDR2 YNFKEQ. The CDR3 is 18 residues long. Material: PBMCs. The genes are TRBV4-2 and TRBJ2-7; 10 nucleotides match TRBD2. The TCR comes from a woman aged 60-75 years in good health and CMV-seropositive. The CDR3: CASSQGDPPVLAGDEQYF. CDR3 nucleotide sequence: TGTGCCAGCAGCCAAGGGGACCCTCCGGTCCTAGCGGGAGACGAGCAGTACTTC.